Below are 23 T cell receptor beta chains sequenced from a single sample in a study of OX40 agonist ivuxolimab in advanced cancers. Here immunoSEQ multiplex PCR was the method, and the copy in TCRdb shows in-frame clones only, minus some. The table includes tens of thousands of clones, approximately 85% detected once. The sample consisted of CD4+ or CD8+ T cells sorted from blood, taken in a trial of the OX40 agonist ivuxolimab. These receptors were obtained from an adult with an advanced solid tumor such as melanoma, head and neck, liver or kidney cancer.

The chain is built from TRBV6-5 and TRBJ1-2; D may be TRBD1 (5 bases). The CDR3 contains 16 residues. Trimming stripped 0 bases from V and 1 base from J, with 12 bases between. The germline gives CDR1 MNHEY, CDR2 SVGAGI. The CDR3 nucleotides are TGTGCCAGCAGTTACTCGATGGGGAGGGGTAACTATGGCTACACCTTC. Its translation is CASSYSMGRGNYGYTF.

In this sample, this clone turned up a few times. The V gene is TRBV15, the J gene TRBJ1-2, with D unclear. The V end was cut by 2 bases, the J end by 4 bases, with 11 bases between. CDR3 size: 14 residues. Germline loops: CDR1 LNHNV, CDR2 YYDKDF (reference sequence). The CDR3 sequence: CATSRLLEGYGYTF. CDR3 DNA: TGTGCCACCAGCAGATTACTAGAGGGCTATGGCTACACCTTC.

The V and J genes are TRBV11-1 and TRBJ1-2; 8 bases are shared with TRBD1. This CDR3 is built from 18 residues. Per germline, CDR1 SGHAT and CDR2 FQDESV (reference sequence). The junction had 14 bases not matched to a gene; V was cut back by 5 bases and J by 0 bases. The chain's CDR3 is CASSPGGVGRTTNYGYTF. CDR3 DNA sequence: TGTGCCAGCAGCCCAGGGGGCGTTGGCCGGACAACTAACTATGGCTACACCTTC. The complete variable domain, with remaining parts taken from reference TRBV11-1 and TRBJ1-2, reads EAEVAQSPRYKITEKSQAVAFWCDPISGHATLYWYRQILGQGPELLVQFQDESVVDDSQLPKDRFSAERLKGVDSTLKIQPAELGDSAMYLCASSPGGVGRTTNYGYTFGSGTRLTVV.

The V gene is TRBV6-5, the J gene TRBJ2-2, with D perhaps matching TRBD1 (5 bases). The CDR3 is 14 residues long. The V and J ends lost 5 bases and 4 bases respectively, with 11 bases between them. Germline CDR1 MNHEY, CDR2 SVGAGI. CDR3 in DNA: TGTGCCAGCAGTCCGCGGACACCCACCGGGGAGCTGTTTTTT. It yields the protein CASSPRTPTGELFF.

The rearrangement joins TRBV28 to TRBJ1-4; no clear D gene. The CDR3 length is 13 residues. V was pared by 9 bases and J by 0 bases, with 8 bases between. Germline V gene sequence: CDR1 MDHEN, CDR2 SYDVKM. DNA for the CDR3: TGTGCCAGTTTGACTTCAACTAATGAAAAACTGTTTTTT. This translates into CASLTSTNEKLFF.

This clone occurred a few times. V and J are TRBV19 and TRBJ2-4, with 10 bases that match TRBD1. Germline V lookup: CDR1 LNHDA, CDR2 SQIVND (reference sequence). J lost 5 bases, V lost 7 bases, and 5 bases had no gene match. This CDR3 comprises 14 residues. The CDR3 loop reads CASIPGQGENIQYF. The CDR3 nucleotides are TGTGCCAGTATACCCGGACAGGGGGAAAACATTCAGTACTTC.

The chain links TRBV6-5 to TRBJ1-2; D is perhaps TRBD1 (5 bases). Trimming removed 7 bases from V and 5 bases from J, with 14 bases in between. The germline CDR1 and CDR2 sequences are MNHEY and SVGAGI. CDR3 length: 13 amino acids. The CDR3 DNA follows: TGTGCCAGCACAGGGCCGTCCGGATATGGCTACACCTTC. The encoded protein is CASTGPSGYGYTF.

The CDR3 nucleotides read TGTGCCTGGAGTGGGGCTGGTACCGACTTAGATGGCTACACCTTC. Its translation is CAWSGAGTDLDGYTF. The V gene is TRBV30, the J gene TRBJ1-2, with D unclear. Germline CDR1 GTSNPN, CDR2 SVGIG (reference sequence). V lost 1 base, J lost 6 bases, and 18 bases lay in between. The CDR3 contains 15 residues.

The chain uses TRBV7-8 and TRBJ1-2; a possible D gene is TRBD1 (5 bases). The CDR3 length is 15 residues. The germline CDR1 and CDR2 sequences are SGHVS and FQNEAQ. V was pared by 4 bases and J by 2 bases, with 14 bases between. In DNA form, the CDR3 reads TGTGCCAGCAGCTCGAATACAGGAGCGAACTATGGCTACACCTTC. It codes for CASSSNTGANYGYTF.

The chain joins TRBV5-1 to TRBJ2-2; 7 bases line up with TRBD1. CDR1 is SGHRS, CDR2 YFSETQ, per germline. CDR3 length equals 17 residues. The trim removed 5 bases at V and 4 bases at J, leaving 14 bases unmatched. CDR3 sequence reads: CASSRPSGTVPTGELFF. Written as DNA, the CDR3 is TGCGCCAGCAGTCGACCGTCCGGGACAGTCCCCACCGGGGAGCTGTTTTTT.

The rearrangement links TRBV7-6 to TRBJ1-5, with 10 bases that match TRBD1. Per germline, CDR1 SGHVS and CDR2 FNYEAQ. This CDR3 contains 15 residues. Trimming removed 5 bases from V and 3 bases from J; junction bases left unmatched: 4. CDR3 nucleotide sequence: TGTGCCAGCAGCCCGGGGACAGGGGACAATCAGCCCCAGCATTTT. It specifies CASSPGTGDNQPQHF.

This chain joins TRBV11-2 and TRBJ1-1, with TRBD1 matching 7 bases. Germline CDR1 SGHAT, CDR2 FQNNGV. This CDR3 region has 15 residues. The J segment lost 1 base and the V segment lost 6 bases, leaving 8 bases of the junction unmatched. The CDR3, as DNA: TGTGCCAGCAGTCGCGCCGGGACAGCGAACACTGAAGCTTTCTTT. Its translation is CASSRAGTANTEAFF.

This clone has only one observation. This rearrangement joins TRBV13 to TRBJ2-7; 7 positions agree with TRBD1. The J segment lost 2 bases and the V segment lost 5 bases, leaving 6 bases of the junction unmatched. The CDR3 runs to 14 residues. Germline lookup yields CDR1 PRHDT and CDR2 FYEKMQ (reference sequence). CDR3 sequence: CASSTRQGPYEQYF. The CDR3 DNA follows: TGTGCCAGCAGCACCCGACAGGGCCCCTACGAGCAGTACTTC.

The V and J genes are TRBV19 and TRBJ2-1; TRBD1 aligns across 7 bases. This CDR3 is 14 amino acids long. Germline-derived CDR1 and CDR2 are LNHDA and SQIVND (reference sequence). V lost 3 bases to trimming and J lost 6 bases; unmatched junction nucleotides: 5. Written as DNA, the CDR3 is TGTGCCAGTAGTATTTCGGGACAGCGCAATGAGCAGTTCTTC. Amino acids: CASSISGQRNEQFF. The full variable domain, rest sourced from reference TRBV19 and TRBJ2-1, is DGGITQSPKYLFRKEGQNVTLSCEQNLNHDAMYWYRQDPGQGLRLIYYSQIVNDFQKGDIAEGYSVSREKKESFPLTVTSAQKNPTAFYLCASSISGQRNEQFFGPGTRLTVL.

The chain joins TRBV9 to TRBJ1-2, with no clear D. Germline CDR1 SGDLS, CDR2 YYNGEE. The CDR3 contains 13 residues. V lost 5 bases and J lost 4, with 12 bases in between. In nucleotides, the CDR3 is TGTGCCAGCAGAAACCGGGATAGCTATGGCTACACCTTC. It codes for CASRNRDSYGYTF.

This chain links TRBV6-1 with TRBJ2-2, with 7 nucleotides matching TRBD1. From germline, CDR1 is MNHNS and CDR2 SASEGT. With 3 bases clipped from V and 5 bases from J, the junction kept 15 bases outside the gene matches. The CDR3 is made up of 18 amino acids. The CDR3 region has the DNA TGTGCCAGCAGTGACCTGAATGAACCGACAGGGAAGACCGGGGAGCTGTTTTTT. Its translation: CASSDLNEPTGKTGELFF.

The rearrangement uses TRBV29-1 and TRBJ2-7; TRBD1 matches at 10 bases. CDR3 size: 12 residues. After removal of 3 bases from V and 9 bases from J, the junction contained 5 bases not matched to a gene. Germline CDR1 is SQVTM and CDR2 is ANQGSEA. The chain's CDR3 is CSVEGQGTPQYF. The CDR3 region has the DNA TGCAGCGTTGAGGGACAGGGGACGCCGCAGTACTTC.

DNA for the CDR3: TGTGCCAGCAGCGGAGGGGGGGGCGGACAAGAGACCCAGTACTTC. Amino acid sequence: CASSGGGGGQETQYF. The rearrangement links TRBV4-2 to TRBJ2-5; D perhaps matches TRBD2 (7 bases). V lost 5 bases and J 2 bases, leaving 15 bases between the germline ends. In germline, CDR1 is LGHNA, CDR2 YNFKEQ. This CDR3 spans 15 amino acids.

The J gene is TRBJ2-5, the V gene TRBV14, with 9 bases aligning to TRBD1. The CDR3 length is 18 residues. The junction had 12 bases not matched to a gene; V was cut back by 0 bases and J by 4 bases. The germline CDR1 and CDR2 sequences are SGHDN and FVKESK. This CDR3 is CASSQDRGTGIPGETQYF. Written as DNA, the CDR3 is TGTGCCAGCAGCCAAGATCGGGGGACAGGGATCCCCGGAGAGACCCAGTACTTC.

With regard to this clone: A junction boundary mismatches the germline segment, possibly from a read error. This CDR3 reads CASSLVVAADAQYF. CDR3 coding DNA: TGCGCCAGCAGCCTTGTCGTGGCGGCAGATGCGCAGTATTTT. The V gene is TRBV5-1, the J gene TRBJ2-3; no clear D gene. The CDR3 covers 14 residues. From germline, CDR1 is SGHRS and CDR2 YFSETQ.

This rearrangement joins TRBV5-6 to TRBJ1-6; D remains unclear. Trimming shortened V by 4 bases and J by 10 bases, and 9 bases separated the two germline ends. There are 12 residues in the CDR3. Germline CDR1 and CDR2: SGHDT and YYEEEE. This CDR3 is CASSQLFSPLHF. CDR3 nucleotide sequence: TGTGCCAGCAGCCAACTGTTCTCACCCCTCCACTTT.

V usage is TRBV9 and J usage is TRBJ1-3; no firm D call. The CDR3 loop spans 15 amino acids. The ends were cut back, 3 bases at V and 4 bases at J, with 14 bases in the middle. Germline V gene sequence: CDR1 SGDLS, CDR2 YYNGEE. The CDR3 here is CASSGTAGTGNTIYF. The CDR3 coding sequence is TGTGCCAGCAGCGGGACGGCTGGAACCGGAAACACCATATATTTT.

This clone was picked up one time. J is TRBJ1-6 and V is TRBV6-5; possibly TRBD1 for D (6 bases). This CDR3 spans 15 amino acids. V lost 6 bases and J 9 bases, leaving 18 bases between the germline ends. Germline CDR1 and CDR2: MNHEY and SVGAGI. The DNA for the CDR3 is TGTGCCAGCAGAGACCCAGGGGTAGCAGCTTCACCCCTCCACTTT. Its translation is CASRDPGVAASPLHF.